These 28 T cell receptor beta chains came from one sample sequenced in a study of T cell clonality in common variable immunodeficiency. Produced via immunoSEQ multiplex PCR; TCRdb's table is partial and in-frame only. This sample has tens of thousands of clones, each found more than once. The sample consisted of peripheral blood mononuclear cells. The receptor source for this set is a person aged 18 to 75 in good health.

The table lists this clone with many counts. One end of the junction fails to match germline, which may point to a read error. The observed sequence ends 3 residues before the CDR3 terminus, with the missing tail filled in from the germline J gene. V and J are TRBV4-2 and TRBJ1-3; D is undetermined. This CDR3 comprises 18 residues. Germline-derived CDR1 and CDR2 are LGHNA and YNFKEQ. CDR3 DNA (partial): TGCGCCAGCAGCCAAGAACACCCAGGTGTCTACTCTGGAAACACC. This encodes CASSQEHPGVYSGNT. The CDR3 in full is CASSQEHPGVYSGNTIYF.

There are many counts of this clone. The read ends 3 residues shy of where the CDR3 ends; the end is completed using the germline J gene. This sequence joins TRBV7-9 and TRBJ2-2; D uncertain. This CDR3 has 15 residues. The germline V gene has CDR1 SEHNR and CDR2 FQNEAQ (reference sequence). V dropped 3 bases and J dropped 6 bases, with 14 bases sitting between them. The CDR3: CASSFTRSGSGELFF. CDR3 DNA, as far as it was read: TGTGCCAGCAGCTTCACCAGGTCTGGCTCCGGGGAG. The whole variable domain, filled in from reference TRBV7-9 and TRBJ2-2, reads DTGVSQNPRHKITKRGQNVTFRCDPISEHNRLYWYRQTLGQGPEFLTYFQNEAQLEKSRLLSDRFSAERPKGSFSTLEIQRTEQGDSAMYLCASSFTRSGSGELFFGEGSRLTVL.

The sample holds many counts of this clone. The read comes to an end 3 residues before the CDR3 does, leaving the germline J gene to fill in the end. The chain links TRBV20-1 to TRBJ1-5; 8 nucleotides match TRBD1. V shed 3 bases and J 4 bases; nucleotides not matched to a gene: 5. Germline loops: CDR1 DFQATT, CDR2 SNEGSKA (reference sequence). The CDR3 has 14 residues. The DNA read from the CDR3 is TGCAGTGCTAGGGATGGACAGGGAAATCAGCCC. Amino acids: CSARDGQGNQP. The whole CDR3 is CSARDGQGNQPQHF.

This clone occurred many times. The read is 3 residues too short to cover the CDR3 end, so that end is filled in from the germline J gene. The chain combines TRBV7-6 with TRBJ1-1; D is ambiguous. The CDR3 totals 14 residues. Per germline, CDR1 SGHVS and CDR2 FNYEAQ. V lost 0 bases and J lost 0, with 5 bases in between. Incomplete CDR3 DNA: TGTGCCAGCAGCTTAGCGGTAGTGAACACTGAA. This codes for CASSLAVVNTE. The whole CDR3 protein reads CASSLAVVNTEAFF.

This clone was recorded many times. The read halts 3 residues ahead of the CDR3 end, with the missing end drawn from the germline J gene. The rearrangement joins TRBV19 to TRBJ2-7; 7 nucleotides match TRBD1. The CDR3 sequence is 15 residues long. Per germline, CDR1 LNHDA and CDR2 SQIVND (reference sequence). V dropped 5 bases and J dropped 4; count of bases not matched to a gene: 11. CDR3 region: CASSVQGGGRYEQYF. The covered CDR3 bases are TGTGCCAGTAGTGTCCAAGGGGGCGGCCGGTACGAG.

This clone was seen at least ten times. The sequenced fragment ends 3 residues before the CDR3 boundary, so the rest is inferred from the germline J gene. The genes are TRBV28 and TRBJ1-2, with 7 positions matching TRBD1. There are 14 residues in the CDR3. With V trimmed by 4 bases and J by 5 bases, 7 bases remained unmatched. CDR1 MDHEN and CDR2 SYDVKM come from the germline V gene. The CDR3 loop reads CASSSWTGRYGYTF. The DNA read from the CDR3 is TGTGCCAGCAGTTCCTGGACAGGACGATATGGC.

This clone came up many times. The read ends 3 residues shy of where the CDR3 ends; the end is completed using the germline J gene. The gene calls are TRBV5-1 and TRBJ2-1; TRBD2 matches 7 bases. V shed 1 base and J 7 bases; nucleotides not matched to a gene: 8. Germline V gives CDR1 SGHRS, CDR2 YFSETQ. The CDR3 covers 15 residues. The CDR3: CASSLMRGSGNEQFF. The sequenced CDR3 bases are TGCGCCAGCAGCTTGATGCGGGGGTCCGGGAATGAG.

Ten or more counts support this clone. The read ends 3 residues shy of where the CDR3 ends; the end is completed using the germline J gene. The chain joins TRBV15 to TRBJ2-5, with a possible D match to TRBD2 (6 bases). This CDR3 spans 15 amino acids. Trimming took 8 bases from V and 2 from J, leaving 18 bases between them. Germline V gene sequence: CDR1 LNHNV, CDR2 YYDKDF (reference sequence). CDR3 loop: CATSERRDFQETQYF. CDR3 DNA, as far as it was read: TGTGCCACCTCTGAACGACGGGACTTTCAAGAGACC.

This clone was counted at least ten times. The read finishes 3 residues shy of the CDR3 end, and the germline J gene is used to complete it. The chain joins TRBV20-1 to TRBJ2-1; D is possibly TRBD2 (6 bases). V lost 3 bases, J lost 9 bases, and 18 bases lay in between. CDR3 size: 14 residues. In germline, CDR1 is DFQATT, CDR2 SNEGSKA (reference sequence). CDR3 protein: CSARKRLELGEQFF. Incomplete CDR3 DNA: TGCAGTGCTAGGAAAAGACTAGAGTTGGGTGAG.

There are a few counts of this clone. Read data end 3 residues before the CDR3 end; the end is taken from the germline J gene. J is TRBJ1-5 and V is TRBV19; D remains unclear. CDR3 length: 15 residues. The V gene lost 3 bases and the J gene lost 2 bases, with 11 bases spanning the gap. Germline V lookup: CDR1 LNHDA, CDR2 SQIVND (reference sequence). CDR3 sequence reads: CASSITISGNQPQHF. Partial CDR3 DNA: TGTGCCAGTAGTATTACTATTTCCGGCAATCAGCCC.

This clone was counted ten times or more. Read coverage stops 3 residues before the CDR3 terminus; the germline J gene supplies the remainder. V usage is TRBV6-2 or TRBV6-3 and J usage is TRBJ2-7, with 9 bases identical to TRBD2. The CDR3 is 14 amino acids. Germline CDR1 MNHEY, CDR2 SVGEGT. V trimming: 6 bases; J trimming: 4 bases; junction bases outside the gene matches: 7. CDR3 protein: CASSRAGGGYEQYF. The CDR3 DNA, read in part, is TGTGCCAGCAGCCGAGCGGGAGGAGGGTACGAG.

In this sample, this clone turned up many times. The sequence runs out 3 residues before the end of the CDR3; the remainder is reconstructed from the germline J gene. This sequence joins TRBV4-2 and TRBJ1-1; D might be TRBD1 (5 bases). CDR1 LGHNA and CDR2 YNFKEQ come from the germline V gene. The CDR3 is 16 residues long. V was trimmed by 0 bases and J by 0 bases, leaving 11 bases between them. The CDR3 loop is CASSQDRGRLNTEAFF. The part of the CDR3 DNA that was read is TGTGCCAGCAGCCAAGATAGGGGCAGGCTGAACACTGAA.

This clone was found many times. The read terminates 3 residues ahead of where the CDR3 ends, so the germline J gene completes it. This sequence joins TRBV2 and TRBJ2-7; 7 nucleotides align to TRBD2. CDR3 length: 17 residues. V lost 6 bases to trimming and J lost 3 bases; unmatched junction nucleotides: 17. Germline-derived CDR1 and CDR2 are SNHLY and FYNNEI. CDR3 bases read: TGTGCCAGCAGGAAGGGGTTTGGGGGGGGTATAGTCTACGAG. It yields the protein CASRKGFGGGIVYE. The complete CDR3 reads CASRKGFGGGIVYEQYF.

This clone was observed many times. The sequenced part of the CDR3 DNA is TGCAGTGCTAGTATTAGCGGGAGTTCCTACGAG. Protein sequence: CSASISGSSYE. The full CDR3 is CSASISGSSYEQYF. The chain joins TRBV20-1 to TRBJ2-7; 9 nucleotides line up with TRBD2. The read stops 3 residues short of the end of the CDR3; the missing end is completed from the germline J gene. Unmatched junction bases numbered 4, after V lost 3 bases and J lost 1 base. CDR3 size: 14 residues. The V gene's germline CDR1 is DFQATT and CDR2 SNEGSKA (reference sequence).

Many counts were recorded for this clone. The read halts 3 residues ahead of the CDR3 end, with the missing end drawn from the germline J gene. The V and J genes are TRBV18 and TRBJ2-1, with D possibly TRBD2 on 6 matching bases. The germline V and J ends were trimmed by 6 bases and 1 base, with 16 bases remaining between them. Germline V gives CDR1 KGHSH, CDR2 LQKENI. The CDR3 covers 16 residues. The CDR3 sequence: CASSPSTSLSYNEQFF. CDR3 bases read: TGTGCCAGCTCCCCCTCGACTAGTTTGTCCTACAATGAG.

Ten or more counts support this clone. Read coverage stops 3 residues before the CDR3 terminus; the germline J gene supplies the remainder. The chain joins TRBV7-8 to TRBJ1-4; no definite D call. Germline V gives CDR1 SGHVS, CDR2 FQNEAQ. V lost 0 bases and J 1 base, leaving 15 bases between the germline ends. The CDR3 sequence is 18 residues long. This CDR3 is CASSLARGFGLTNEKLFF. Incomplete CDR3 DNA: TGTGCCAGCAGCTTAGCGCGGGGTTTCGGCTTAACTAATGAAAAA.

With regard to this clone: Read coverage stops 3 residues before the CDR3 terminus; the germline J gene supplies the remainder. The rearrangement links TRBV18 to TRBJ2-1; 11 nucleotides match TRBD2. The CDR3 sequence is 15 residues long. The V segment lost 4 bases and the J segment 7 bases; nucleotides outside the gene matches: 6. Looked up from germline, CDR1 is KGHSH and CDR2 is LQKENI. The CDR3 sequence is CASSLSSSGGNEQFF. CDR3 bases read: TGTGCCAGCTCACTATCGTCTAGCGGGGGGAATGAG.

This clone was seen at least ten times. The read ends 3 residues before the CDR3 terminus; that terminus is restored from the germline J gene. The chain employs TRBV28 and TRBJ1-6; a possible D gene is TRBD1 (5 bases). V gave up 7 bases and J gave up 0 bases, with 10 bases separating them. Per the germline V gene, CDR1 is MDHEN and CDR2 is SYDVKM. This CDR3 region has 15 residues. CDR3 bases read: TGTGCCAGCATTGGGGGGAGCTCCTATAATTCACCC. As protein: CASIGGSSYNSP. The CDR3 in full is CASIGGSSYNSPLHF.

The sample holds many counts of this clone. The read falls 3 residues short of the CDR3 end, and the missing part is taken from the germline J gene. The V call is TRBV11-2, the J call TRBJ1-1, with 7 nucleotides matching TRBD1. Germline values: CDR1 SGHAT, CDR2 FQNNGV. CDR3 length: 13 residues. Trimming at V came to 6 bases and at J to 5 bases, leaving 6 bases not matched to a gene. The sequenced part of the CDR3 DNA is TGTGCCAGCAGTCTCCCGGGACAGACTGAA. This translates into CASSLPGQTE. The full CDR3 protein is CASSLPGQTEAFF.

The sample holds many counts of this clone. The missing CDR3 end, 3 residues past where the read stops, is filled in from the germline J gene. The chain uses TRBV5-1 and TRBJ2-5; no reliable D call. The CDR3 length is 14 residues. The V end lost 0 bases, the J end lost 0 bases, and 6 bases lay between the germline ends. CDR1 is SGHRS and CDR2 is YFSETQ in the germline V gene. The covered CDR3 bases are TGCGCCAGCAGCTTGGCCTCGTACCAAGAGACC. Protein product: CASSLASYQET. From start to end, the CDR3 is CASSLASYQETQYF.

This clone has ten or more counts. Incomplete CDR3 DNA: TGTGCCAGCAGTCCGGACAGGGATCAGCCC. Protein sequence: CASSPDRDQP. The CDR3 in full is CASSPDRDQPQHF. The V gene is TRBV12-3 or TRBV12-4, the J gene TRBJ1-5; 8 bases align to TRBD1. The sequenced fragment ends 3 residues before the CDR3 boundary, so the rest is inferred from the germline J gene. The CDR3 has 13 residues. Trimming removed 5 bases from V and 5 bases from J; junction bases left unmatched: 2.

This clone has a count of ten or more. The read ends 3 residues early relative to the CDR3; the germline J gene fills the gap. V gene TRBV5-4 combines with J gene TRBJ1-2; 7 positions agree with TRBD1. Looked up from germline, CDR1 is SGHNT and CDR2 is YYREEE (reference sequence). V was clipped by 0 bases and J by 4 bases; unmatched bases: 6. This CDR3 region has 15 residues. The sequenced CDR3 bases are TGTGCCAGCAGCTTGGCGGCAGGACAGGTCTATGGC. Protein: CASSLAAGQVYG. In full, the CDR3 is CASSLAAGQVYGYTF.

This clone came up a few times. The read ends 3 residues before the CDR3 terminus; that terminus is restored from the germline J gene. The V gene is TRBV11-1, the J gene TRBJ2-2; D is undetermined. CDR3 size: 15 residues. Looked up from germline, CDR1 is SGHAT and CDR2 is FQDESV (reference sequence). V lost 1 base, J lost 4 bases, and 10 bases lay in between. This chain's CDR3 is CASSLGNSPTGELFF. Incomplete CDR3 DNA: TGTGCCAGCAGCTTAGGTAACAGCCCCACCGGGGAG.

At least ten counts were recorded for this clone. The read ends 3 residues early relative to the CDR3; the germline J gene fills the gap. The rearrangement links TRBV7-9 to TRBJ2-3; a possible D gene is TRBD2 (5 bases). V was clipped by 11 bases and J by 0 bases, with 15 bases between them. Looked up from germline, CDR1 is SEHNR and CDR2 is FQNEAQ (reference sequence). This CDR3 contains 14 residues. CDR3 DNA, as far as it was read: TGTGCCCAAACGGACCTAGCTAGCACAGATACG. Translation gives CAQTDLASTDT. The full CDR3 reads CAQTDLASTDTQYF.

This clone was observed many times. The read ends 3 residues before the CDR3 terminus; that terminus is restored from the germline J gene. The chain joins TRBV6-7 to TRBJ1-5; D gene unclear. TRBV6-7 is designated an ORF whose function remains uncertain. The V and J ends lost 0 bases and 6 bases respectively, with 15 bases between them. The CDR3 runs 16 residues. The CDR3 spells CASSYSRGPFPQPQHF. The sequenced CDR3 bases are TGTGCCAGCAGTTACTCACGGGGTCCGTTTCCTCAGCCC.

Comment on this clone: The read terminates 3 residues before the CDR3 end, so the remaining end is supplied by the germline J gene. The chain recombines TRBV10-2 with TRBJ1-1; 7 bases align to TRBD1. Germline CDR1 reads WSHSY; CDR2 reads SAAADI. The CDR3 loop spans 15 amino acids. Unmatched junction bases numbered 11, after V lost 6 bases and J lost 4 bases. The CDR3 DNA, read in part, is TGCGCCAGCAGAGACAGACAGGGTTCGAGCACTGAA. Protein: CASRDRQGSSTE. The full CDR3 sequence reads CASRDRQGSSTEAFF.

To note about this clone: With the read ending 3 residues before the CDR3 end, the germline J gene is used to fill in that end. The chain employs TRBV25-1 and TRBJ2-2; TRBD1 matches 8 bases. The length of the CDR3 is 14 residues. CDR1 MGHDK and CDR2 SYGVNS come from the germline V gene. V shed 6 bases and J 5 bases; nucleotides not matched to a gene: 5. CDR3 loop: CASSRQGRTGELFF. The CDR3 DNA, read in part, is TGTGCCAGCAGCAGACAGGGGAGGACCGGGGAG.

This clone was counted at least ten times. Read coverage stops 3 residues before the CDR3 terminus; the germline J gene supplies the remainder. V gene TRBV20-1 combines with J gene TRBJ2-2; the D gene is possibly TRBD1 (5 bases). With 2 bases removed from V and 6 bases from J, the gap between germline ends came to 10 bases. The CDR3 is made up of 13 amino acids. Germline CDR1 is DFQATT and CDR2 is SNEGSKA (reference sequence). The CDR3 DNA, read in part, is TGCAGTGCTAGACCCAGGGCCGCCGGGGAG. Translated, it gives CSARPRAAGE. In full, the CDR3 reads CSARPRAAGELFF.